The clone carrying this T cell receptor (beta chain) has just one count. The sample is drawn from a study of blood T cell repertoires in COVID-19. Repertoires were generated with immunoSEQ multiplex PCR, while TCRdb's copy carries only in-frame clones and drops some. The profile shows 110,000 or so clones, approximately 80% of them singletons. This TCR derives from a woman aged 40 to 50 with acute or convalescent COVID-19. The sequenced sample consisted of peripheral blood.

CDR3 region: CASHHGGNEQFF. CDR3 nucleotides: TGTGCCAGCCATCATGGCGGGAATGAGCAGTTCTTC. This sequence joins TRBV12-3 or TRBV12-4 and TRBJ2-1, with D possibly matching TRBD2 (5 bases). V was trimmed by 8 bases and J by 7 bases, leaving 12 bases between them. CDR3 size: 12 residues.